Following are 21 T cell receptor beta chains from one sample sequenced in a study of T cells after somatic rescue of genetic block. TCRdb's table, derived via immunoSEQ multiplex PCR, lists solely in-frame clones and lacks some. The table has roughly 92,000 clones, about 87% seen once; the top ten hold about 1.5%. Sample: peripheral blood mononuclear cells (PBMCs). The receptors were gathered from a woman in her late teens or twenties.

This clone has more than one count but fewer than ten. Additional DNA sequences in this sample encode the identical CDR3. This chain uses TRBV9 with TRBJ1-5; 9 positions match TRBD1. With V trimmed by 2 bases and J by 4 bases, 1 base remained unmatched. There are 14 residues in the CDR3. From germline, CDR1 is SGDLS and CDR2 YYNGEE. The CDR3 loop reads CASSVGTGNQPQHF. DNA for the CDR3: TGTGCCAGCAGCGTGGGGACAGGGAATCAGCCCCAGCATTTT.

This CDR3 reads CASTPTLRNEQFF. CDR3 DNA sequence: TGTGCCAGCACCCCTACCCTACGCAATGAGCAGTTCTTC. The chain joins TRBV7-9 to TRBJ2-1; no clear D gene. The CDR3 runs to 13 residues. Trimming took off 7 bases at V and 6 bases at J, with 13 bases between the two ends. Germline CDR1 reads SEHNR; CDR2 reads FQNEAQ (reference sequence). Combining the CDR3 with reference TRBV7-9 and TRBJ2-1 gives the whole variable domain DTGVSQNPRHKITKRGQNVTFRCDPISEHNRLYWYRQTLGQGPEFLTYFQNEAQLEKSRLLSDRFSAERPKGSFSTLEIQRTEQGDSAMYLCASTPTLRNEQFFGPGTRLTVL.

This chain links TRBV19 with TRBJ1-2; 8 bases map to TRBD1. CDR1 is LNHDA, CDR2 SQIVND, per germline (reference sequence). The CDR3 is 15 amino acids. Germline trimming cut 3 bases from V and 7 bases from J; bases unmatched to any gene: 10. CDR3 sequence (DNA): TGTGCCAGTAGTATTGGAGTAGGACAGGGTGGTGGCTACACCTTC. Translating it yields CASSIGVGQGGGYTF.

The chain uses TRBV27 and TRBJ1-1; a possible D gene is TRBD1 (6 bases). V lost 5 bases and J 3 bases, leaving 13 bases between the germline ends. This CDR3 is built from 14 residues. The germline V gene encodes CDR1 MNHEY and CDR2 SMNVEV (reference sequence). CDR3 region: CASSGGPEDTEAFF. In nucleotides, the CDR3 is TGTGCCAGCAGTGGGGGCCCTGAGGACACTGAAGCTTTCTTT.

The chain recombines TRBV28 with TRBJ1-1, with D uncertain. The length of the CDR3 is 13 residues. Germline V lookup: CDR1 MDHEN, CDR2 SYDVKM. The V end was cut by 4 bases, the J end by 0 bases, with 6 bases between. As DNA, the CDR3 is TGTGCCAGCAGTTCCCCCTTGAACACTGAAGCTTTCTTT. Protein sequence: CASSSPLNTEAFF.

The chain uses TRBV6-9 and TRBJ1-1; 7 bases are a match to TRBD1. This CDR3 is 16 amino acids long. Germline V gene sequence: CDR1 MNHGY, CDR2 SVAAGI. V gave up 2 bases and J gave up 7 bases; unmatched junction bases: 13. CDR3 region: CASSYKGQTTFGEAFF. The CDR3 DNA reads TGTGCCAGCAGTTATAAGGGACAGACGACTTTTGGTGAAGCTTTCTTT.

The V call is TRBV5-6, the J call TRBJ1-2; tentatively, D is TRBD1 (6 bases). CDR1 is SGHDT and CDR2 is YYEEEE in the germline V gene. CDR3 size: 13 residues. Trimming left V 4 bases short and J 7 bases short, with 14 bases between. Here the CDR3 reads CASSLPGVGGYTF. The DNA for the CDR3 is TGTGCCAGCAGCCTACCAGGGGTTGGTGGCTACACCTTC.

The chain combines TRBV2 with TRBJ1-5, with D unresolved. Germline assignment: CDR1 SNHLY and CDR2 FYNNEI. Trimming cost V 4 bases and J 1 base, with 11 bases left between them. This CDR3 comprises 15 residues. The CDR3 loop reads CASSGRAKSNQPQHF. CDR3 DNA sequence: TGTGCCAGCAGTGGACGGGCCAAGAGCAATCAGCCCCAGCATTTT.

The chain links TRBV5-4 to TRBJ1-1; D remains ambiguous. CDR3 length equals 12 residues. Trimming pared 0 bases from V and 3 bases from J, leaving 3 bases between. Germline V CDR1 and CDR2: SGHNT, YYREEE (reference sequence). CDR3 DNA sequence: TGTGCCAGCAGCTTGGGTGACACTGAAGCTTTCTTT. Translating it yields CASSLGDTEAFF.

This clone was counted once. The chain recombines TRBV4-1 with TRBJ1-4; TRBD1 matches at 9 bases. The CDR3 loop spans 15 amino acids. J gave up 7 bases and V 1 base, and 4 bases lay outside the gene matches. Germline-derived CDR1 and CDR2 are MGHRA and YSYEKL. CDR3 nucleotide sequence: TGCGCCAGCAGCCAAGGGGACAGGGCCGGTGAAAAACTGTTTTTT. This codes for CASSQGDRAGEKLFF.

In its sample, this clone was seen once. The chain links TRBV28 to TRBJ1-1, with TRBD1 matching over 7 bases. The trim removed 8 bases at V and 6 bases at J, leaving 9 bases unmatched. Per germline, CDR1 MDHEN and CDR2 SYDVKM. The CDR3 sequence is 13 residues long. CDR3 sequence (DNA): TGTGCCAGCCTGGGACAGCCAGAGCCTGAAGCTTTCTTT. Encoded protein: CASLGQPEPEAFF. The full variable domain, completed using reference TRBV28 and TRBJ1-1, is DVKVTQSSRYLVKRTGEKVFLECVQDMDHENMFWYRQDPGLGLRLIYFSYDVKMKEKGDIPEGYSVSREKKERFSLILESASTNQTSMYLCASLGQPEPEAFFGQGTRLTVV.

This chain joins TRBV6-6 and TRBJ1-1, with D possibly TRBD1 on 6 matching bases. The CDR3 loop spans 11 amino acids. From germline, CDR1 is MNHNY and CDR2 SVGAGI (reference sequence). The V end was cut by 7 bases, the J end by 6 bases, with 9 bases between. CDR3 in DNA: TGTGCCAGCAAGGGGGACTCTGAAGCTTTCTTT. Protein: CASKGDSEAFF.

The gene calls are TRBV7-9 and TRBJ2-3; TRBD2 aligns across 7 bases. The CDR3 sequence is 16 residues long. Trimming cost V 0 bases and J 1 base; bases outside gene matches: 4. Germline CDR1 is SEHNR and CDR2 is FQNEAQ (reference sequence). The CDR3 DNA is TGTGCCAGCAGCTTAGCGTTACGGGAGGGCACAGATACGCAGTATTTT. Residues: CASSLALREGTDTQYF.

This clone was seen only a few times. The DNA of the CDR3 is TGTGCCAGCAGCTTGGGAGGGGCTCTGATGAACACTGAAGCTTTCTTT. It specifies CASSLGGALMNTEAFF. V gene TRBV5-4 combines with J gene TRBJ1-1, with D possibly being TRBD1 (5 bases). The CDR3 spans 16 residues. Germline CDR1 SGHNT, CDR2 YYREEE (reference sequence). Trimming left V 0 bases short and J 0 bases short, with 12 bases between.

The rearrangement uses TRBV7-9 and TRBJ2-7, with D perhaps assigned TRBD1 or TRBD2 (6 bases each). This CDR3 is built from 19 residues. CDR1 and CDR2 from the germline V gene are SEHNR and FQNEAQ (reference sequence). The V and J ends lost 1 base and 0 bases respectively, with 22 bases between them. The CDR3: CASSLGLPKGGSSSYEQYF. The CDR3 DNA is TGTGCCAGCAGCTTAGGCCTGCCCAAGGGGGGTTCGAGCTCCTACGAGCAGTACTTC. Filled out from reference TRBV7-9 and TRBJ2-7, the complete variable domain reads DTGVSQNPRHKITKRGQNVTFRCDPISEHNRLYWYRQTLGQGPEFLTYFQNEAQLEKSRLLSDRFSAERPKGSFSTLEIQRTEQGDSAMYLCASSLGLPKGGSSSYEQYFGPGTRLTVT.

This clone was detected a few times. This chain links TRBV2 with TRBJ2-7, with 9 bases identical to TRBD2. Germline CDR1 is SNHLY and CDR2 is FYNNEI. The CDR3 length is 17 residues. V lost 10 bases, J lost 4 bases, and 20 bases stayed unmatched. The CDR3 coding sequence is TGTGCCACCTCATGGACCCCCTCTAGCGGGGTGTTTTACGAGCAGTACTTC. As protein: CATSWTPSSGVFYEQYF.

The CDR3 DNA is TGTGCCAGCAGCTTTTTCCACGCAGGGAAAGGAAATACGCAGTATTTT. This sequence encodes CASSFFHAGKGNTQYF. The chain couples TRBV4-2 to TRBJ2-3, with D perhaps matching TRBD1 (5 bases). The V gene lost 5 bases and the J gene lost 7 bases, with 22 bases spanning the gap. The CDR3 is made up of 16 amino acids. Germline CDR1 LGHNA, CDR2 YNFKEQ.

This clone showed up just once. This chain joins TRBV28 and TRBJ2-7; 9 positions agree with TRBD2. The CDR3 extends over 15 amino acids. From germline, CDR1 is MDHEN and CDR2 SYDVKM. V lost 6 bases to trimming and J lost 7 bases; unmatched junction nucleotides: 13. CDR3 protein: CASRRAGGDSGEQYF. For the CDR3, the DNA is TGTGCCAGCAGGCGAGCGGGAGGAGATTCAGGGGAGCAGTACTTC.

V gene TRBV5-1 combines with J gene TRBJ2-1; no firm D call. This CDR3 is built from 12 residues. Germline assignment: CDR1 SGHRS and CDR2 YFSETQ. V gave up 3 bases and J gave up 3 bases, with 4 bases separating them. The CDR3 coding sequence is TGCGCCAGCAGCTCGAACTACAATGAGCAGTTCTTC. This codes for CASSSNYNEQFF.

The CDR3 coding sequence is TGTGCCAGCAGCGTAGGACAGGGGGCCCCCAATCAGCCCCAGCATTTT. Translation: CASSVGQGAPNQPQHF. The chain couples TRBV9 to TRBJ1-5, with 10 nucleotides matching TRBD1. V gave up 0 bases and J gave up 3 bases; unmatched junction bases: 3. There are 16 residues in the CDR3. Per the germline V gene, CDR1 is SGDLS and CDR2 is YYNGEE.

The rearrangement joins TRBV15 to TRBJ2-1; 8 nucleotides align to TRBD2. The trim removed 6 bases at V and 3 bases at J, leaving 7 bases unmatched. This CDR3 contains 15 residues. Per germline, CDR1 LNHNV and CDR2 YYDKDF (reference sequence). The CDR3 region has the DNA TGTGCCACCAGTACCGGACTAGCAAACTACAATGAGCAGTTCTTC. Translated, it gives CATSTGLANYNEQFF.